One sample yielded the 26 T cell receptor beta chains listed below, sequenced in a study of blood T cell repertoires in COVID-19. Sequenced by immunoSEQ multiplex PCR; TCRdb stores in-frame clones only, minus some. The repertoire holds tens of thousands of clones, with roughly 88% as singletons. Sequencing used peripheral blood. These receptors came from a man between 65 and 85 years old in a cohort sampled during active COVID-19.

The J gene is TRBJ2-1, the V gene TRBV5-4; 12 nucleotides match TRBD2. The V and J ends lost 1 base and 7 bases, in that order; junction bases with no gene match: 3. There are 15 residues in the CDR3. In germline, CDR1 is SGHNT, CDR2 YYREEE (reference sequence). The CDR3 here is CASSLRTSGTNEQFF. Here the CDR3 DNA reads TGTGCCAGCAGCTTGAGGACTAGCGGGACGAATGAGCAGTTCTTC.

The chain has TRBV21-1 and TRBJ2-1; whether TRBD2, the table's D call, matches the DNA was not checked. TRBV21-1 is assigned pseudogene status. The CDR3 loop spans 21 amino acids. The CDR3 DNA is TGTGCCAGCAGCAAACCGCCGACTAGCGGGAACACTGCTTACTCCTACAATGAGCAGTTCTTC. Translation gives CASSKPPTSGNTAYSYNEQFF.

This chain uses TRBV6-1 with TRBJ2-4, with D perhaps matching TRBD1 (5 bases). With 2 bases removed from V and 2 bases from J, the gap between germline ends came to 10 bases. CDR1 and CDR2 (germline): MNHNS, SASEGT. The CDR3 spans 15 residues. CDR3 sequence (DNA): TGTGCCAGCAGTGAATCCAGGGTACCCAAAAACATTCAGTACTTC. Translation: CASSESRVPKNIQYF.

DNA for the CDR3: TGTGCCAGCAGTTACCCAGGTTCACCCCTCCACTTT. Amino acids: CASSYPGSPLHF. The V gene is TRBV6-2 or TRBV6-3, the J gene TRBJ1-6; no reliable D call. Germline V lookup: CDR1 MNHEY, CDR2 SVGEGT. The V end lost 2 bases, the J end lost 9 bases, and 5 bases lay between the germline ends. The CDR3 has 12 amino acids.

The chain recombines TRBV4-2 with TRBJ2-1, with TRBD1 identical over 9 bases. The V segment lost 4 bases and the J segment 4 bases; nucleotides outside the gene matches: 5. The CDR3 contains 15 residues. Per the germline V gene, CDR1 is LGHNA and CDR2 is YNFKEQ. In DNA, the CDR3 is TGTGCCAGCAGCCCCAGCGGGACAGGGTACAATGAGCAGTTCTTC. This gives the protein CASSPSGTGYNEQFF.

This clone has more than one count but fewer than ten. This chain joins TRBV2 and TRBJ1-5; 10 nucleotides agree with TRBD1. Germline V gene lookup returns CDR1 SNHLY and CDR2 FYNNEI. CDR3 length equals 14 residues. Trimming at V came to 7 bases and at J to 6 bases, leaving 6 bases not matched to a gene. CDR3 nucleotide sequence: TGTGCCAGCACCCCTGACAGGGGGCCTCAGCCCCAGCATTTT. Translated: CASTPDRGPQPQHF.

For the CDR3, the DNA is TGCGCCAGCAGCCCCGGGAGGGCGGGCTACAATGAGCAGTTCTTC. It translates to CASSPGRAGYNEQFF. The chain links TRBV5-1 to TRBJ2-1, with TRBD2 identical over 8 bases. The CDR3 is made up of 15 amino acids. Germline V CDR1 and CDR2: SGHRS, YFSETQ. Trimming cost V 4 bases and J 3 bases; bases outside gene matches: 6.

The chain is built from TRBV7-2 and TRBJ2-5, with 10 bases fitting TRBD1. Germline values: CDR1 SGHTA, CDR2 FQGNSA. This CDR3 is built from 14 residues. V shed 4 bases, J shed 7 bases, and the junction held 6 bases outside the gene matches. The CDR3 here is CASSYGTGDRTQYF. CDR3 in DNA: TGTGCCAGCAGCTACGGGACAGGGGACAGGACCCAGTACTTC.

This clone has a handful of counts. The V call is TRBV28, the J call TRBJ2-3; 9 nucleotides align to TRBD1. J was trimmed by 9 bases and V by 7 bases; bases with no gene match: 14. Germline V gives CDR1 MDHEN, CDR2 SYDVKM. CDR3 size: 15 residues. For the CDR3, the DNA is TGTGCCAGCAACACGTTGGGGACAGGGACCCCGACGCAGTATTTT. Its protein product is CASNTLGTGTPTQYF.

Note on this clone: At one end, the junction sequence differs from germline, possibly due to a read error. The gene calls are TRBV20-1 and TRBJ2-1; a possible D gene is TRBD2 (5 bases). This CDR3 comprises 11 residues. CDR1 and CDR2 from the germline V gene are DFQATT and SNEGSKA (reference sequence). The CDR3 bases are TGTTCCAGCGGCTCCTACAATGAGCAGTTCTTC. It yields the protein CSSGSYNEQFF.

V usage is TRBV6-5 and J usage is TRBJ1-1; D possibly corresponds to TRBD1 (6 bases). Trimming pared 7 bases from V and 2 bases from J, leaving 11 bases between. There are 13 residues in the CDR3. Germline V lookup: CDR1 MNHEY, CDR2 SVGAGI. For the CDR3, the DNA is TGTGCCAGCATCCGACAGGCCAACACTGAAGCTTTCTTT. The encoded protein is CASIRQANTEAFF.

The gene calls are TRBV7-2 and TRBJ2-7; 14 bases match TRBD2. The CDR3 runs 17 residues. Per the germline V gene, CDR1 is SGHTA and CDR2 is FQGNSA. Germline trimming cut 4 bases from V and 4 bases from J; bases unmatched to any gene: 9. The CDR3: CASSSDRGLAGEYEQYF. In DNA form, the CDR3 reads TGTGCCAGCAGCTCCGACAGGGGACTAGCGGGAGAGTACGAGCAGTACTTC.

The genes are TRBV14 and TRBJ2-1, with a possible D match to TRBD2 (5 bases). Trimming removed 0 bases at V and 9 bases at J, with 12 bases between. Germline V gene data show CDR1 as SGHDN and CDR2 as FVKESK. CDR3 length: 14 residues. CDR3 DNA: TGTGCCAGCAGCCAAGATCGGCTAGCCAGTGAGCAGTTCTTC. It specifies CASSQDRLASEQFF.

The chain employs TRBV7-9 and TRBJ2-7; TRBD2 agrees at 7 bases. Germline V CDR1 and CDR2: SEHNR, FQNEAQ (reference sequence). This CDR3 has 15 amino acids. With V trimmed by 5 bases and J by 1 base, 8 bases remained unmatched. CDR3 residues: CASSTYLGGSYEQYF. For the CDR3, the DNA is TGTGCCAGCAGCACATACCTGGGGGGGTCCTACGAGCAGTACTTC. The full variable domain, rest sourced from reference TRBV7-9 and TRBJ2-7, is DTGVSQNPRHKITKRGQNVTFRCDPISEHNRLYWYRQTLGQGPEFLTYFQNEAQLEKSRLLSDRFSAERPKGSFSTLEIQRTEQGDSAMYLCASSTYLGGSYEQYFGPGTRLTVT.

The chain couples TRBV18 to TRBJ2-7; 8 bases agree with TRBD1. With V trimmed by 6 bases and J by 5 bases, 9 bases remained unmatched. The CDR3 is made up of 14 amino acids. CDR1 is KGHSH and CDR2 is LQKENI in the germline V gene. CDR3 in amino acids: CASSPDRVGHEQYF. The DNA for the CDR3 is TGTGCCAGCTCCCCGGACAGGGTCGGCCACGAGCAGTACTTC. Using reference TRBV18 and TRBJ2-7 for the parts outside the CDR3, the full variable domain is NAGVMQNPRHLVRRRGQEARLRCSPMKGHSHVYWYRQLPEEGLKFMVYLQKENIIDESGMPKERFSAEFPKEGPSILRIQQVVRGDSAAYFCASSPDRVGHEQYFGPGTRLTVT.

The CDR3 protein is CASSKGTGYEQYF. The CDR3 DNA follows: TGTGCCAGCAGCAAAGGGACAGGTTACGAGCAGTACTTC. The J gene is TRBJ2-7, the V gene TRBV11-2, with 8 nucleotides matching TRBD1. V dropped 5 bases and J dropped 4; count of bases not matched to a gene: 4. The length of the CDR3 is 13 residues. The germline V gene has CDR1 SGHAT and CDR2 FQNNGV.

V gene TRBV7-2 combines with J gene TRBJ1-2; D is perhaps TRBD1 (6 bases). CDR1 is SGHTA and CDR2 is FQGNSA in the germline V gene. V lost 5 bases, J lost 0 bases, and 19 bases lay in between. This CDR3 is built from 17 residues. The CDR3 nucleotides read TGTGCCAGCAGCCCTTCACCGGGACAAACAACTAACTATGGCTACACCTTC. This gives the protein CASSPSPGQTTNYGYTF. Variable domain in full (rest from reference TRBV7-2 and TRBJ1-2): GAGVSQSPSNKVTEKGKDVELRCDPISGHTALYWYRQSLGQGLEFLIYFQGNSAPDKSGLPSDRFSAERTGGSVSTLTIQRTQQEDSAVYLCASSPSPGQTTNYGYTFGSGTRLTVV.

The V call is TRBV28, the J call TRBJ1-2, with TRBD1 matching over 8 bases. This CDR3 has 15 amino acids. Looked up from germline, CDR1 is MDHEN and CDR2 is SYDVKM. The V segment lost 1 base and the J segment 8 bases; nucleotides outside the gene matches: 9. In nucleotides, the CDR3 is TGTGCCAGCAGTTTATCGCAGGGGGCCGGGACAGGCTACACCTTC. Translating it yields CASSLSQGAGTGYTF.

This clone was found once. The CDR3 loop is CASSLGSGGTYNEQFF. The CDR3, as DNA: TGCGCCAGCAGCTTGGGCAGCGGGGGAACCTACAATGAGCAGTTCTTC. The chain carries TRBV5-1 and TRBJ2-1, with 8 bases lining up with TRBD2. Germline V gene sequence: CDR1 SGHRS, CDR2 YFSETQ. Germline trimming cut 0 bases from V and 2 bases from J; bases unmatched to any gene: 4. This CDR3 is 16 amino acids long.

The V call is TRBV7-2, the J call TRBJ2-7, with D maybe TRBD2 (5 bases). Trimming cost V 7 bases and J 0 bases, with 13 bases left between them. Germline V gene lookup returns CDR1 SGHTA and CDR2 FQGNSA. The CDR3 sequence is 14 residues long. The CDR3 DNA sequence: TGTGCCAGCATCGCGGGCCCTAGCTCCTACGAGCAGTACTTC. Its protein is CASIAGPSSYEQYF.

The genes are TRBV15 and TRBJ2-5, with TRBD2 as a possible D gene (6 bases). The V gene lost 2 bases and the J gene lost 4 bases, with 20 bases spanning the gap. This CDR3 comprises 17 residues. Germline CDR1 LNHNV, CDR2 YYDKDF (reference sequence). The DNA for the CDR3 is TGTGCCACCAGCAGATCCTACCACCTTAGCGGATCAGAGACCCAGTACTTC. Translated: CATSRSYHLSGSETQYF. The entire variable domain, with the rest obtained from reference TRBV15 and TRBJ2-5, is as follows: DAMVIQNPRYQVTQFGKPVTLSCSQTLNHNVMYWYQQKSSQAPKLLFHYYDKDFNNEADTPDNFQSRRPNTSFCFLDIRSPGLGDTAMYLCATSRSYHLSGSETQYFGPGTRLLVL.

CDR3 bases: TGTGCCAGCAGCCAAGATCCCATGAACACTGAAGCTTTCTTT. Its translation: CASSQDPMNTEAFF. This sequence joins TRBV4-2 and TRBJ1-1, with D uncertain. The CDR3 is 14 amino acids. Looked up from germline, CDR1 is LGHNA and CDR2 is YNFKEQ. V was shortened by 0 bases and J by 0 bases, with 5 bases between the two germline ends.

The chain has TRBV24-1 and TRBJ2-3, with 13 bases matching TRBD2. Looked up from germline, CDR1 is KGHDR and CDR2 is SFDVKD. Losses at the gene ends were 1 base for V and 4 bases for J; bases not matched to a gene: 4. This CDR3 has 17 amino acids. The chain's CDR3 is CATSDLGTSGKSDTQYF. The CDR3 DNA follows: TGTGCCACCAGTGATTTAGGGACTAGCGGGAAGTCAGATACGCAGTATTTT.

CDR3 region: CASSFGQGKTEAFF. The CDR3, as DNA: TGTGCCAGCAGTTTCGGACAGGGGAAGACTGAAGCTTTCTTT. This chain uses TRBV28 with TRBJ1-1; 9 nucleotides agree with TRBD1. The CDR3 totals 14 residues. CDR1 and CDR2 (germline): MDHEN, SYDVKM. Losses at the gene ends were 3 bases for V and 5 bases for J; bases not matched to a gene: 4.

The chain couples TRBV4-1 to TRBJ2-4; D gene unclear. This CDR3 spans 18 amino acids. Trimming removed 0 bases at V and 0 bases at J, with 15 bases between. Germline CDR1 is MGHRA and CDR2 is YSYEKL. The CDR3 region has the DNA TGCGCCAGCAGCCAAGAGGTTCAGCCGGGTGGAGCCAAAAACATTCAGTACTTC. Residues: CASSQEVQPGGAKNIQYF.

V and J are TRBV7-9 and TRBJ2-1; tentatively, D is TRBD2 (5 bases). The CDR3 runs 15 residues. Germline V gene data show CDR1 as SEHNR and CDR2 as FQNEAQ (reference sequence). The V and J ends lost 4 bases and 8 bases respectively, with 18 bases between them. The CDR3 loop reads CASSSTRAKADEQFF. CDR3 in DNA: TGTGCCAGCAGCTCCACGCGGGCTAAGGCCGATGAGCAGTTCTTC.